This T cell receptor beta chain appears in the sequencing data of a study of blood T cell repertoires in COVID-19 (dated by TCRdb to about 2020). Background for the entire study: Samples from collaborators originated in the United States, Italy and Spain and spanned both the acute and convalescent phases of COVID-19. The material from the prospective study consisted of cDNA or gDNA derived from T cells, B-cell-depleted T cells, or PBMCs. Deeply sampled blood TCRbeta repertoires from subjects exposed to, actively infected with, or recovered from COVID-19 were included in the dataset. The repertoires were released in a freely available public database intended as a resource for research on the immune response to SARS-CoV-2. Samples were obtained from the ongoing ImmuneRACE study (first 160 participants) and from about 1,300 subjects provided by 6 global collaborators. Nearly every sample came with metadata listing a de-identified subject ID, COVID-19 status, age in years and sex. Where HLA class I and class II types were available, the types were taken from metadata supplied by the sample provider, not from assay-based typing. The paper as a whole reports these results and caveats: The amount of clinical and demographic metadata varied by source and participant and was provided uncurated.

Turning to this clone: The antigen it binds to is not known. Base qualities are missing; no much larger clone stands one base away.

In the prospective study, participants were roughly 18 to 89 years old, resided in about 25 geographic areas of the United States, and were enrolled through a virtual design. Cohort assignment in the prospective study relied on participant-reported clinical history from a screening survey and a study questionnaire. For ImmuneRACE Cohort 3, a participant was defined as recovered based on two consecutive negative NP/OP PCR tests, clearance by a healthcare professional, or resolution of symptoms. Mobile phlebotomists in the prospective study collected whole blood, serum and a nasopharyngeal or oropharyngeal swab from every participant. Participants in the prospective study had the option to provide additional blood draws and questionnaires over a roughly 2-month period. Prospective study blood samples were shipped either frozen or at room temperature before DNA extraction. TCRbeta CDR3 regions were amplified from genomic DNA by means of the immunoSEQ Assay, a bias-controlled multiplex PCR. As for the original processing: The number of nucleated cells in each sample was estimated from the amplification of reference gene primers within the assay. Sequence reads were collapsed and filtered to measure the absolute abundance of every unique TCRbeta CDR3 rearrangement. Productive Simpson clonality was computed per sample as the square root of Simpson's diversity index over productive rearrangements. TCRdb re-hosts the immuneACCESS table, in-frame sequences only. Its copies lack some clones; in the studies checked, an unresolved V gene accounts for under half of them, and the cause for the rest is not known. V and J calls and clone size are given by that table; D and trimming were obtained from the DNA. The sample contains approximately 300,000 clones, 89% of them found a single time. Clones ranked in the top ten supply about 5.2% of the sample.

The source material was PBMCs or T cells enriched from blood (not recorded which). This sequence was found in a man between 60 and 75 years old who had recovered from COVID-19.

The CDR3 is CASSLDSGTGYGYTF. At the DNA level, the sequence is TGTGCCAGCAGCTTAGATTCCGGGACAGGCTATGGCTACACCTTC. The rearranged segments are TRBV11-2 and TRBJ1-2; 8 central bases correspond to TRBD1. Unmatched junction bases come to 4, with V trimmed by 0 bases and J by 4 bases. As encoded in the germline V gene, CDR1 is SGHAT while CDR2 is FQNNGV. Including cysteine and phenylalanine, the CDR3 has 15 amino acids. The entry retains the CDR3 DNA only, 45 bases that are in frame from base 1.